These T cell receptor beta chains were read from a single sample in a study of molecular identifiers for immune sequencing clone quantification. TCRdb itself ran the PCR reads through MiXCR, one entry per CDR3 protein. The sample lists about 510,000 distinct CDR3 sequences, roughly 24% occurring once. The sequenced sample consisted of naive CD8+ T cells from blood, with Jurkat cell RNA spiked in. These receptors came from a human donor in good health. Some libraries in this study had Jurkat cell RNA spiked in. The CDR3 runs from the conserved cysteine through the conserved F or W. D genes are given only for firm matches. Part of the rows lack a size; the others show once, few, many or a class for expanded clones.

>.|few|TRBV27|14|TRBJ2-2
CASSFSSGPGELFF
TGTGCCAGCAGTTTCAGCTCAGGCCCCGGGGAGCTGTTTTTT
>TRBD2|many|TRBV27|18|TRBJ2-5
CASSPGLAVSRYQETQYF
TGTGCCAGCAGCCCGGGACTAGCGGTTTCCCGGTACCAAGAGACCCAGTACTTC
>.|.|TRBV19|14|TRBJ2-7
CASSGRGDTYEQYF
TGTGCCAGTAGTGGGCGCGGGGACACCTACGAGCAGTACTTC
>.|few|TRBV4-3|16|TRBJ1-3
CASSQDSLGFGNTIYF
TGCGCCAGCAGCCAAGATTCGTTGGGGTTTGGAAACACCATATATTTT
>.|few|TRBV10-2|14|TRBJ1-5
CASNDGRSNQPQHF
TGCGCCAGCAATGACGGACGGAGCAATCAGCCCCAGCATTTT
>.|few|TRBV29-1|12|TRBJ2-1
CSARGRADEQFF
TGCAGCGCCCGGGGCAGGGCGGATGAGCAGTTCTTC
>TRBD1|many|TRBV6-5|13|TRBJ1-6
CAIGQDYNSPLHF
TGTGCCATCGGACAGGATTATAATTCACCCCTCCACTTT
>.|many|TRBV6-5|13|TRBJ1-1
CASSARRFTEAFF
TGTGCCAGCAGCGCGAGAAGATTCACTGAAGCTTTCTTT
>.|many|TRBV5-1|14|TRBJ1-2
CASSGGDSLYGYTF
TGCGCCAGCAGCGGAGGAGACAGCCTATATGGCTACACCTTC
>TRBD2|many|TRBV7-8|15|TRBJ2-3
CASSLGDYITDTQYF
TGTGCCAGCAGCTTAGGGGACTACATCACAGATACGCAGTATTTT
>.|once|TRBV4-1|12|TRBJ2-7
CASRRPGNEQYF
TGCGCCAGCCGCCGCCCAGGGAACGAGCAGTACTTC
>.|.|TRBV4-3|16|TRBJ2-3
CASSPGPAFNTDTQYF
TGCGCCAGCAGCCCCGGGCCAGCCTTCAACACAGATACGCAGTATTTT
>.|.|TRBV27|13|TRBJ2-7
CASSLKDRYEQYF
TGTGCCAGCAGTTTAAAAGACAGATACGAGCAGTACTTC
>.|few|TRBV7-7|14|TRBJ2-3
CASSPGQGQDTQYF
TGTGCCAGCTCCCCGGGTCAGGGGCAAGATACGCAGTATTTT